This T cell receptor beta chain was profiled in a study of T cell changes during pregnancy in multiple sclerosis. The CDR3 consists of 15 residues. V was clipped by 6 bases and J by 1 base; unmatched bases: 8. Germline V gene data show CDR1 as MNHEY and CDR2 as SVGAGI. Generated by immunoSEQ multiplex PCR, the TCRdb table keeps only in-frame clones and is missing some. The repertoire holds tens of thousands of clones, around 91% seen once, with roughly 0.66% in the top ten. This chain joins TRBV6-5 and TRBJ1-1, with TRBD1 identical over 7 bases. This specimen was CD4+ T cells from peripheral blood mononuclear cells, taken in the second trimester of pregnancy. This TCR derives from a female donor in good health, enrolled as a control in a pregnancy study. CDR3 amino acids: CASSPRQGPNTEAFF. CDR3 sequence (DNA): TGTGCCAGCAGCCCTCGACAGGGTCCGAACACTGAAGCTTTCTTT.